This T cell receptor beta chain was recorded in a study of T cells in Graves' hyperthyroidism and ophthalmopathy. At the level of the study: Blood from the periphery was taken at initial diagnosis, before any treatment.

What was amplified from RNA transcripts were TCR beta CDR3 regions. The HTBI set primed first-round TCR CDR3 RT-PCR. TCRdb redid the calling of the multiplex PCR reads with MiXCR, one entry per CDR3 protein. This table holds about 290,000 distinct CDR3 sequences, 13% found once. Diagnosing involved the use of clinical symptoms, serum thyroxine and TRAb, thyroid ultrasound and orbital computed tomography. Study-wide results and caveats: In simple terms, a model built on 13 V-J features told ophthalmopathy apart from stable hyperthyroidism. Researchers found most expanded thyroid clonotypes above 0.001 in blood as well.

As concerns this clonotype: What it binds is unknown.

The receptor's source is a woman in her twenties or thirties with Graves' hyperthyroidism that later progressed to Graves' ophthalmopathy. Sequencing used blood.

The CDR3 spells CASSQGSSGAYEQYF. CDR3 nucleotide sequence: TGCGCCAGCAGCCAAGGATCTTCTGGGGCCTACGAGCAGTACTTC. The chain employs TRBV4-3 and TRBJ2-7; no clear D. In germline, CDR1 is LGHNA, CDR2 YSLEER. V gave up 1 base and J gave up 2 bases, with 12 bases separating them. CDR3 length: 15 residues.